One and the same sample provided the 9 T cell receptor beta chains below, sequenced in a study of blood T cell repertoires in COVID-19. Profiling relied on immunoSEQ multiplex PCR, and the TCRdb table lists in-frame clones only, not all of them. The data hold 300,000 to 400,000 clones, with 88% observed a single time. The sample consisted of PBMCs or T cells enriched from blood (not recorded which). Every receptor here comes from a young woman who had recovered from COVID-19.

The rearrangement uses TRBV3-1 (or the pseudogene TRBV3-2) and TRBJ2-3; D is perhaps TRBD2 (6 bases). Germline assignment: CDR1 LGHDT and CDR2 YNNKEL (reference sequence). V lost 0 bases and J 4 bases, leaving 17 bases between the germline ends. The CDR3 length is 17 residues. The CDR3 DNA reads TGTGCCAGCAGCCAAGACCCCGCCGGGAGATGGCCAGATACGCAGTATTTT. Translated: CASSQDPAGRWPDTQYF.

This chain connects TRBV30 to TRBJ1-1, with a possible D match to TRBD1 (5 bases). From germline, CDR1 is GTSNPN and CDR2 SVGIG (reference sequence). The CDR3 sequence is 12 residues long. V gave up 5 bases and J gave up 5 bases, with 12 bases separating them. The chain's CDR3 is CAWVPGGTEAFF. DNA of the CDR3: TGTGCCTGGGTCCCGGGGGGAACTGAAGCTTTCTTT.

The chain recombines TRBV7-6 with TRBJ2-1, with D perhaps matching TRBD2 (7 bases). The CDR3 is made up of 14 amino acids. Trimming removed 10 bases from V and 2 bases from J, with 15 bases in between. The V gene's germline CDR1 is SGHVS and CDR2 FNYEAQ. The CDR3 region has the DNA TGTGCCATCTTCGGGGGGCCTACCTACAATGAGCAGTTCTTC. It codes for CAIFGGPTYNEQFF.

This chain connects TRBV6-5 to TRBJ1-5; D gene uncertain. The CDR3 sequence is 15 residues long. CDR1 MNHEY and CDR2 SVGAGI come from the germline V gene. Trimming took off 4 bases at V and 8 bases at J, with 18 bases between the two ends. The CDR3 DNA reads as TGTGCCAGCAGTTCCCTGGGAGGGATCGGAGAGCCCCAGCATTTT. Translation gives CASSSLGGIGEPQHF.

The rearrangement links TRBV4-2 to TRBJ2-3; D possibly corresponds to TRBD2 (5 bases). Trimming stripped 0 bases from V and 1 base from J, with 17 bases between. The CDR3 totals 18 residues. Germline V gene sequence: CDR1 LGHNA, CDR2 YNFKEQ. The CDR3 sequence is CASSQDPPRGGGTDTQYF. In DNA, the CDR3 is TGTGCCAGCAGCCAAGATCCCCCCCGGGGTGGAGGCACAGATACGCAGTATTTT.

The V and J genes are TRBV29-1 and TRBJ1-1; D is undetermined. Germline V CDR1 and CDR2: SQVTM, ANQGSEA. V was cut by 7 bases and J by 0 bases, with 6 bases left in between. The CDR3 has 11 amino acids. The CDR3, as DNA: TGCAGCGGAGAGATGAACACTGAAGCTTTCTTT. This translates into CSGEMNTEAFF.

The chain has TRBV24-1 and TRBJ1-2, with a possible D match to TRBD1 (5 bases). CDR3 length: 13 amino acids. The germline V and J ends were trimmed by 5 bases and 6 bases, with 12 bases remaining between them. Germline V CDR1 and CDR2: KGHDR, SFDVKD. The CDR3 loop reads CATSGGRIDGYTF. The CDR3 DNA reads TGTGCCACCAGTGGGGGCAGGATCGATGGCTACACCTTC.

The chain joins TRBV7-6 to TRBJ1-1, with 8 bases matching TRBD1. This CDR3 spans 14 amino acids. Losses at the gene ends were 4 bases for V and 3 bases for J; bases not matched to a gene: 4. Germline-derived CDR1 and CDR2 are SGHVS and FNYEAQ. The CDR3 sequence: CASSSGQGYTEAFF. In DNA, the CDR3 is TGTGCCAGCAGCTCCGGACAGGGCTACACTGAAGCTTTCTTT. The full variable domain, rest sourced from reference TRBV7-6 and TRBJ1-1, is GAGVSQSPRYKVTKRGQDVALRCDPISGHVSLYWYRQALGQGPEFLTYFNYEAQQDKSGLPNDRFSAERPEGSISTLTIQRTEQRDSAMYRCASSSGQGYTEAFFGQGTRLTVV.

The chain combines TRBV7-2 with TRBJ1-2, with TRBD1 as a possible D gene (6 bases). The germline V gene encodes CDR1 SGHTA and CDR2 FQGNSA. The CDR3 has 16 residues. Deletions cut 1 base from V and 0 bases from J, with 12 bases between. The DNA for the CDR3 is TGTGCCAGCAGCTTAGACGGGGGGGCTCCTAACTATGGCTACACCTTC. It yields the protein CASSLDGGAPNYGYTF.